The rows below give T cell receptor beta chains drawn from one sample of a study of blood T cell repertoires in COVID-19. The assay was immunoSEQ multiplex PCR, and TCRdb's table has in-frame clones only and misses some. This sample has around 99,000 clones, with roughly 80% found just once. The sequencing input was peripheral blood. These TCRs come from a human donor in a cohort sampled during active COVID-19. The CDR3 runs from the conserved cysteine through the conserved F or W. The D gene is left open where the match is weak. Clone size, where shown, is once, few, many, or a class for clones that have expanded.

CDR3 DNA,CDR3 protein,D gene,V gene,clone size,J gene
TGTGCCAGCAGCTTACAGCGCCTCCCACGGACCCAGTACTTC,CASSLQRLPRTQYF,NA,TRBV7-8,NA,TRBJ2-5
TGTGCCAGCACCTCCTCCAGACAGAACACTGAAGCTTTCTTT,CASTSSRQNTEAFF,NA,TRBV6-5,NA,TRBJ1-1
TGTGCCAGCACCACGACAGGGTTGAACACTGAAGCTTTCTTT,CASTTTGLNTEAFF,TRBD1,TRBV7-9,NA,TRBJ1-1
TGTGCCAGCAGCCCCGGGGGGGCTACAGATACGCAGTATTTT,CASSPGGATDTQYF,TRBD2,TRBV5-4,NA,TRBJ2-3
TGTGCCAGCAGTTTATCGGGACAGGGGACTTCAGACTATGGCTACACCTTC,CASSLSGQGTSDYGYTF,TRBD1,TRBV28,NA,TRBJ1-2
TGTGCCAGCTGTCAGGGGATTGCGGAGACCCAGTACTTC,CASCQGIAETQYF,NA,TRBV2,NA,TRBJ2-5
TGTGCCAGCAGCCCGGACTCCTCCAGCGCGGCCTACGAGCAGTACTTC,CASSPDSSSAAYEQYF,NA,TRBV4-2,NA,TRBJ2-7
TGTGCCAGTAGGCCATGGGCGATACAGGGGGACACTGAAGCTTTCTTT,CASRPWAIQGDTEAFF,TRBD1,TRBV19,NA,TRBJ1-1
TGTGCCAGCAGCCTCATGACTAGCGGACGCACAGATACGCAGTATTTT,CASSLMTSGRTDTQYF,TRBD2,TRBV5-6,NA,TRBJ2-3
TGTGCCAGCAGCCCCCCCGGGACACCCATTAACTATGGCTACACCTTC,CASSPPGTPINYGYTF,NA,TRBV9,NA,TRBJ1-2
TGTGCCAGCAGTGAGGGGGCGGGCTACAATGAGCAGTTCTTC,CASSEGAGYNEQFF,NA,TRBV2,NA,TRBJ2-1
TGTGCCAGTAGTATTTATCCCTCTAGCGGGAAGGGTGAGCAGTTCTTC,CASSIYPSSGKGEQFF,TRBD2,TRBV19,once,TRBJ2-1
TGTGCCAGCAGCGCAGGGACTAGCGGATCCTACGAGCAGTACTTC,CASSAGTSGSYEQYF,TRBD2,TRBV9,NA,TRBJ2-7
TGCGCCAGCAGCCAAGATTTCGAGATTTCGGGAGGCTACACCTTC,CASSQDFEISGGYTF,NA,TRBV4-3,NA,TRBJ1-2
TGTGCCAGCACCCCCCCTAGGGAACACAGGGCCCGAGACTACACCTTC,CASTPPREHRARDYTF,NA,TRBV28,few,TRBJ1-2
TGCGCCAGCAGTTTTCAGTCGGGGGGCGATGGCTACACCTTC,CASSFQSGGDGYTF,NA,TRBV5-1,once,TRBJ1-2
TGTGCCAGCAGGGGGACAGCTGTTAGCAATCAGCCCCAGCATTTT,CASRGTAVSNQPQHF,TRBD1,TRBV27,NA,TRBJ1-5
TGTGCCAGCAGTCGACAGGGAATCTATGGCTACACCTTC,CASSRQGIYGYTF,TRBD1,TRBV5-4,NA,TRBJ1-2
TGTGCCAGCAGCTTACGGGGGGAGACCCAGTACTTC,CASSLRGETQYF,NA,TRBV7-8,NA,TRBJ2-5
TGCGCCAGCAGCTGGATTCCGGGACAAGATACCGGGGAGCTGTTTTTT,CASSWIPGQDTGELFF,NA,TRBV5-1,NA,TRBJ2-2
TGTGCCACCACTAGGGGAAGAGATACGCAGTATTTT,CATTRGRDTQYF,NA,TRBV7-9,NA,TRBJ2-3
TGTGCCAGCAGCTTATTGAGTGAGACCCAGTACTTC,CASSLLSETQYF,NA,TRBV7-2,NA,TRBJ2-5
TGTGCCAGCAGCTTACGATGGTGGCGGGAGGAGGGGGATACGCAGTATTTT,CASSLRWWREEGDTQYF,TRBD2,TRBV5-5,NA,TRBJ2-3
TGTGCCAGCAGCGCCCCCTCAGCGGGAGTCCTCTACGAGCAGTACTTC,CASSAPSAGVLYEQYF,TRBD2,TRBV28,NA,TRBJ2-7
TGTGCCAGCAGTTACGGTGGCAGACTTTCTGGCTACACCTTC,CASSYGGRLSGYTF,NA,TRBV6-2/TRBV6-3,NA,TRBJ1-2
TGTGCCAGCAGCCCTTGGGACAGAACTAGCACAGATACGCAGTATTTT,CASSPWDRTSTDTQYF,TRBD1,TRBV7-9,NA,TRBJ2-3
TGCGCCAGCAGCCAAATAGCGGGAGGGGTCGATACGCAGTATTTT,CASSQIAGGVDTQYF,TRBD2,TRBV5-1,NA,TRBJ2-3
TGTGCCAGCAGTTTATCGACTAGCGGGGGCTACGAGCAGTACTTC,CASSLSTSGGYEQYF,TRBD2,TRBV27,NA,TRBJ2-7
TGTGCCAGCAGGGACAGGGTCGTAGATACGCAGTATTTT,CASRDRVVDTQYF,TRBD1,TRBV2,NA,TRBJ2-3
TGTGCCAGCATAACAGGGAACTACGAGCAGTACTTC,CASITGNYEQYF,NA,TRBV2,NA,TRBJ2-7
TGTGCCAGCAGTGACAGGACAGGGTCGCGGGAAAAACTGTTTTTT,CASSDRTGSREKLFF,TRBD1,TRBV6-1,once,TRBJ1-4
TGTGCCAGCTCACCCATGGACAGGCGATTGAACACTGAAGCTTTCTTT,CASSPMDRRLNTEAFF,TRBD1,TRBV18,NA,TRBJ1-1
TGCGCCAGCAGCTTGGTGGGGGCGACAGTAAACACTGAAGCTTTCTTT,CASSLVGATVNTEAFF,NA,TRBV5-1,NA,TRBJ1-1